This T cell receptor (beta chain) stems from a study of OX40 agonist ivuxolimab in advanced cancers. The CDR3 has 14 residues. Germline CDR1 reads MNHEY; CDR2 reads SMNVEV (reference sequence). Deletions cut 2 bases from V and 4 bases from J, with 12 bases between. Libraries were prepared by immunoSEQ multiplex PCR; TCRdb keeps only in-frame clonotypes and omits some of them. This sample has 30,000 or so clones, with roughly 90% found just once. This clonotype was obtained from an adult with an advanced solid tumor such as melanoma, head and neck, liver or kidney cancer. The starting material was CD4+ or CD8+ T cells sorted from blood, obtained in a trial of the OX40 agonist ivuxolimab. The rearrangement uses TRBV27 and TRBJ2-7, with D perhaps TRBD1 or TRBD2 (5 bases each). The CDR3, as DNA: TGTGCCAGCAGTTTAGAGGGGTTGGGATACGAGCAGTACTTC. Encoded protein: CASSLEGLGYEQYF.